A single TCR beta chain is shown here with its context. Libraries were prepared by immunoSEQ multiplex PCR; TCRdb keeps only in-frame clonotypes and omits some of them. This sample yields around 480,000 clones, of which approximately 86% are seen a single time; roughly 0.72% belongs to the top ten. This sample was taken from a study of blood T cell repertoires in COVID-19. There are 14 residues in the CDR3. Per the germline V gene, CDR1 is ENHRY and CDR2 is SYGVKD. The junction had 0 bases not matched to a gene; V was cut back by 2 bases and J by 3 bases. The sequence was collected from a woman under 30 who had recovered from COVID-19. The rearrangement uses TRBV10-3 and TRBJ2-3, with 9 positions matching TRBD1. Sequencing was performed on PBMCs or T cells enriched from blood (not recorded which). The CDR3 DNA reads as TGTGCCATCAGTGAGGGACAGGGGACAGATACGCAGTATTTT. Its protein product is CAISEGQGTDTQYF.